These 12 T cell receptor beta chains were all obtained from the same sample, sequenced in a study of cytomegalovirus exposure and HLA in healthy donors. The study ran its PCR with 60 Vbeta and 13 Jbeta primers. The repertoire was sequenced with immunoSEQ multiplex PCR; TCRdb's copy has only in-frame clones and lacks some. Among approximately 150,000 clones listed, around 75% were seen once. The sample was PBMCs. All receptors come from a male donor in good health and CMV-seronegative.

V gene TRBV7-9 combines with J gene TRBJ1-4, with D tentatively TRBD1 (6 bases). CDR3 length: 14 residues. Trimming pared 5 bases from V and 7 bases from J, leaving 14 bases between. CDR1 and CDR2 from the germline V gene are SEHNR and FQNEAQ (reference sequence). As DNA, the CDR3 is TGTGCCAGCAGCACGGACAGACGTGGTGAAAAACTGTTTTTT. Encoded protein: CASSTDRRGEKLFF.

The genes are TRBV5-1 and TRBJ1-1, with 10 bases fitting TRBD1. The CDR3 extends over 14 amino acids. The J segment lost 5 bases and the V segment lost 5 bases, leaving 6 bases of the junction unmatched. Germline V lookup: CDR1 SGHRS, CDR2 YFSETQ. The CDR3 DNA reads TGCGCCAGCAGGAGGGACAGGGGAACTACTGAAGCTTTCTTT. Protein: CASRRDRGTTEAFF.

The chain links TRBV19 to TRBJ2-3, with D tentatively TRBD2 (5 bases). Per the germline V gene, CDR1 is LNHDA and CDR2 is SQIVND (reference sequence). The CDR3 contains 14 residues. Trimming took off 6 bases at V and 2 bases at J, with 12 bases between the two ends. The CDR3 bases are TGTGCCAGTAGCCCAGTGGACTTCACAGATACGCAGTATTTT. Protein: CASSPVDFTDTQYF.

The V gene is TRBV7-7, the J gene TRBJ2-7; 10 bases agree with TRBD1. The CDR3 runs 15 residues. The germline V gene encodes CDR1 SSHAT and CDR2 FNYEAQ (reference sequence). The CDR3 coding sequence is TGTGCTAGGAAAAAGGGGACAGGGGTTCGTTGGGAGCAGTACTTC. This encodes CARKKGTGVRWEQYF.

This clone was picked up a small number of times. CDR3 coding DNA: TGTGCCAGCAGCCCGCCGCTTACAGGGGGCTATCCAACTGAAGCTTTCTTT. This sequence encodes CASSPPLTGGYPTEAFF. The V call is TRBV28, the J call TRBJ1-1; TRBD1 matches 9 bases. CDR1 MDHEN and CDR2 SYDVKM come from the germline V gene. The junction had 16 bases not matched to a gene; V was cut back by 6 bases and J by 5 bases. This CDR3 is built from 17 residues.

This clone has just a few counts. This chain links TRBV10-3 with TRBJ2-3; D remains unclear. Trimming took 0 bases from V and 5 from J, leaving 9 bases between them. CDR3 length: 14 residues. Germline CDR1 reads ENHRY; CDR2 reads SYGVKD. In nucleotides, the CDR3 is TGTGCCATCAGTGAGTCGACTCAAGGAGATACGCAGTATTTT. This encodes CAISESTQGDTQYF.

The chain links TRBV2 to TRBJ1-5; TRBD1 aligns across 10 bases. CDR3 length equals 14 residues. Germline loops: CDR1 SNHLY, CDR2 FYNNEI. V shed 8 bases, J shed 6 bases, and the junction held 7 bases outside the gene matches. The CDR3 DNA is TGTGCCAGCGGGGCAGACAGGGGGCTTCAGCCCCAGCATTTT. The encoded protein is CASGADRGLQPQHF.

This clone was detected once. The chain is built from TRBV5-1 and TRBJ2-5; the D is unclear. The CDR3 totals 13 residues. Trimming removed 5 bases at V and 0 bases at J, with 8 bases between. Looked up from germline, CDR1 is SGHRS and CDR2 is YFSETQ. The CDR3 DNA is TGCGCCAGCAGGGAGCCCAACCAAGAGACCCAGTACTTC. This encodes CASREPNQETQYF.

The J gene is TRBJ2-3, the V gene TRBV16; D may be TRBD2 (5 bases). The V and J ends lost 3 bases and 6 bases respectively, with 19 bases between them. The length of the CDR3 is 16 residues. Germline values: CDR1 KGHSY, CDR2 FQNENV. Written as DNA, the CDR3 is TGTGCCAGCAGCCATTTAGGGAGCGACCCGGCGGATACGCAGTATTTT. This translates into CASSHLGSDPADTQYF.

V usage is TRBV19 and J usage is TRBJ2-2, with D possibly TRBD1 on 5 matching bases. CDR1 is LNHDA and CDR2 is SQIVND in the germline V gene (reference sequence). The length of the CDR3 is 17 residues. The V end lost 2 bases, the J end lost 2 bases, and 15 bases lay between the germline ends. CDR3 DNA: TGTGCCAGTAGTATAAAAAGTGGCCAGGGTAACACCGGGGAGCTGTTTTTT. Its protein is CASSIKSGQGNTGELFF.

V is TRBV18 and J is TRBJ1-1; no reliable D call. Trimming pared 1 base from V and 1 base from J, leaving 7 bases between. CDR1 and CDR2 from the germline V gene are KGHSH and LQKENI. CDR3 length equals 14 residues. As DNA, the CDR3 is TGTGCCAGCTCACCACGCACTCCGAACACTGAAGCTTTCTTT. Translation gives CASSPRTPNTEAFF.

The chain has TRBV19 and TRBJ2-1, with TRBD2 matching 9 bases. CDR1 is LNHDA and CDR2 is SQIVND in the germline V gene (reference sequence). CDR3 length: 13 residues. V trimming: 11 bases; J trimming: 5 bases; junction bases outside the gene matches: 7. For the CDR3, the DNA is TGTGCCTGCGGACTAGCGCGGAACAATGAGCAGTTCTTC. This sequence encodes CACGLARNNEQFF.